Included here is one T cell receptor (beta chain) sequence, with context. Which antigen it targets is not known. There are no base qualities to consult, and no much larger clone falls within one base. V and J are truncated by 4 bases and 2 bases respectively, leaving an intervening sequence of 11 bases. CDR1 SEHNR and CDR2 FQNEAQ were looked up in the germline V gene (reference sequence). The CDR3 sequence holds 14 residues, the cysteine and phenylalanine included. CDR3 DNA only is kept here, 42 bases in frame from base 1. For repertoire sequencing, the TCR beta CDR3 regions were amplified from RNA transcripts. The first round was an RT-PCR using HTBI primers with the Qiagen OneStep RT-PCR kit, and this first round was followed by a second-round multiplex PCR, then size selection and purification. The libraries underwent paired-end sequencing with 100 bp reads on an Illumina HiSeq2000. The authors' pipeline ran thus. SOAPnuke was used to process the reads, removing any read that contained adapters or uncalled bases, had a mean Phred below 15, or lacked an exact match to the constant primer or identifier. COPE v1.2.5 was used to merge high-quality paired reads. Clonotypes were defined as unique nucleotide sequences and were aligned to IMGT TRB V, D and J references using MiTCR v1.1. Analysis was restricted to V-J combinations with a frequency above 0.0001, which covered 99.2% of repertoires. A TCR clonal expansion and chaos score per V-J combination was defined as the ratio of F50 clonal expansion to chaos observed in the TCRdist matrix. Features were reduced by Welch's t-statistics and random forest to around 13 V-J combinations, which fed a naive Bayes classifier. The Morisita-Horn index was used to measure how similar the thyroid and blood repertoires were. TCRdb reprocessed the public reads (quality trimming at Q25 with fastp, clone calling with MiXCR) and kept in-frame beta chains. Every distinct CDR3 protein forms one entry, paired with its most common genes and DNA. What appears here as the V and J calls and clone size reflects TCRdb's work, not the paper's. The table for this sample lists 200,000 to 250,000 distinct CDR3 sequences; 20% to 25% of them were counted only once. The biggest ten clones account for approximately 39% of the sample.

Ophthalmopathy patients had moderately to severely active disease, Clinical Activity Score of at least 3, NOSPECS grade of at least 4, and disease duration under 3 months. Patients with other autoimmune diseases, uncontrolled infections, pregnancy or lactation were excluded from the study. Clinical symptoms, serum thyroxine, TRAb, thyroid ultrasound and orbital computed tomography formed the basis of the diagnosis. PBMCs were isolated from about 9.1 ml of fresh peripheral blood by Ficoll-Paque density gradient centrifugation. Total RNA was extracted with Trizol reagent and quality-checked on an Agilent 2100 Bioanalyzer. These data come from a study of Graves' ophthalmopathy and Graves' hyperthyroidism (dated by TCRdb to the late 2010s). About the investigation overall: Peripheral blood was collected at initial diagnosis, prior to any treatment. The 75 to 100 discovery patients were randomly split 7:3 into training and test sets. After sampling, hyperthyroidism patients received methimazole starting at 30 mg daily, and ophthalmopathy patients received high-dose intravenous methylprednisolone. In total, around 140 blood samples were TCR-sequenced: approximately 40 ophthalmopathy, some 72 hyperthyroidism and some 17 hyperthyroidism-to-ophthalmopathy patients. T-cell repertoires of thyroid tissue and blood were compared in more than 5 hyperthyroidism patients. To explore V-J signatures that distinguish ophthalmopathy from hyperthyroidism, a discovery set of 95 to 100 patients was enrolled, made up of about 40 with ophthalmopathy and around 60 with stable hyperthyroidism. The study used signatures of the TCR beta repertoire to tell Graves' ophthalmopathy apart from Graves' hyperthyroidism and to predict which patients would progress to ophthalmopathy. An independent validation cohort comprised around 20 hyperthyroidism patients and over 15 patients who later progressed from hyperthyroidism to ophthalmopathy.

General findings and caveats noted by the study authors: No statistical method was used to set the sample size in advance, and the investigators knew which group each participant was assigned to. Most expanded thyroid clonotypes with a frequency above 0.001 also appeared in blood, which suggests that blood repertoires may reflect the immune response in the thyroid. In cross-validation, the 13-signature model distinguished ophthalmopathy from stable hyperthyroidism with about 90% sensitivity and approximately 81% specificity, while in the test set the corresponding values were roughly 80% and 75%. In validation, the model predicted ophthalmopathy progression with about 64% sensitivity and around 72% specificity; 12 predicted patients were CT-confirmed with GO in a median of 6.5 months.

The origin of this receptor is a woman between 50 and 59 years old with Graves' ophthalmopathy. Donor details come from another sample of the same person, matched by shared clones. Sequenced input: peripheral blood. This sequence uses TRBV7-9 and TRBJ2-5; 6 matching bases give a weak D call of TRBD1. CDR3 sequence: CASSSSGTQETQYF. In nucleotides, the sequence is TGTGCCAGCAGCTCGTCCGGGACACAAGAGACCCAGTACTTC.